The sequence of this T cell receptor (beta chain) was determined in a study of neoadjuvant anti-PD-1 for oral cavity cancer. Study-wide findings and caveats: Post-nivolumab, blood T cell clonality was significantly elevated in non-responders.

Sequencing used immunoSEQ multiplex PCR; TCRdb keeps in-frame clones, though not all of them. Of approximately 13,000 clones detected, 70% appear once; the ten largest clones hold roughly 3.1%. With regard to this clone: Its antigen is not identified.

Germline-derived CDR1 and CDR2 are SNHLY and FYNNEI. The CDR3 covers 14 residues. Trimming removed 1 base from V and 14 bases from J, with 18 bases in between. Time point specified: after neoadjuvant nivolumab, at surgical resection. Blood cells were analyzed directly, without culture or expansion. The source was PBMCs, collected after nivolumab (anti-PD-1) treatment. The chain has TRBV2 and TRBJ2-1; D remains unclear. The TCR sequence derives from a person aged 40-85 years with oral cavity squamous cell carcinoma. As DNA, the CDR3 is TGTGCCAGCAGTGAAGATGGCGCCCGGACGACGGAGTTCTTC. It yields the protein CASSEDGARTTEFF.